The clone carrying this TCR beta chain has a single count. The data originate from a study of blood T cell repertoires in COVID-19. The wider study: Acute and convalescent COVID-19 samples came from the United States, Italy and Spain. Sources were T cells, B-cell-depleted T cells, or PBMCs; the material itself was cDNA or gDNA.

The CDR3 is 18 amino acids. With V trimmed by 5 bases and J by 5 bases, 14 bases remained unmatched. Germline V gives CDR1 SGHTA, CDR2 FQGTGA. Followed over time, Seattle patients had been enrolled while infection was active. Here immunoSEQ multiplex PCR was the method, and the copy in TCRdb shows in-frame clones only, minus some. The data show 150,000 to 190,000 clones, about 85% seen once. The rearrangement joins TRBV7-3 to TRBJ1-6; 8 bases line up with TRBD1. Sequences were obtained from peripheral blood. This TCR was recovered from an older woman with COVID-19, enrolled during active disease. The CDR3 loop is CASSPRRDRGMNNSPLHF. CDR3 DNA sequence: TGTGCCAGCAGCCCGCGACGTGACAGGGGCATGAATAATTCACCCCTCCACTTT.